This T cell receptor beta chain originates from a study of shared clonotypes between healthy human individuals. Germline lookup yields CDR1 SNHLY and CDR2 FYNNEI. The CDR3 is made up of 18 amino acids. With V trimmed by 4 bases and J by 6 bases, 17 bases remained unmatched. Only CD45RO-negative cells positively selected for CCR7 counted as naive CD8 cells, so terminally differentiated effector memory CD45RA+ cells were excluded. Repertoires were generated with immunoSEQ multiplex PCR, while TCRdb's copy carries only in-frame clones and drops some. Of about 580,000 clones listed, roughly 98% are singletons.

The sample consisted of naive CD8+ T cells sorted from blood. The chain uses TRBV2 and TRBJ2-1; 8 bases line up with TRBD1. The receptor was derived from a man aged 25 to 40 in good health. CDR3 sequence: CASSGDRLWSGARNEQFF. In DNA, the CDR3 is TGTGCCAGCAGTGGGGACAGGTTGTGGAGTGGGGCACGCAATGAGCAGTTCTTC.